This TCR beta chain was captured in a study of beta chain features in type 1 diabetes. The overall study: In age, gender and cell yields, patients were similar to healthy donors.

Every isolated RNA sample was fully reverse transcribed, so sequencing captured expressed TCRB transcripts. The average read count of naive, central memory and regulatory T cell samples was approximately 4 million. The data were produced by immunoSEQ multiplex PCR, yet TCRdb's version contains in-frame clones alone and is incomplete. This table holds approximately 730,000 clones, roughly 13% found once. In regard to this clone: Its cognate antigen is unknown. Different DNA sequences within this sample yield the same CDR3.

The CDR3 length is 13 residues. The germline V gene encodes CDR1 KGHSH and CDR2 LQKENI. The V gene lost 3 bases and the J gene lost 0 bases, with 5 bases spanning the gap. Broader study findings: Type 1 diabetes patients had moderately but significantly shorter TCRB CDR3s in all four CD4+ subsets.

This chain connects TRBV18 to TRBJ1-1; possible D gene TRBD1, 5 bases. This receptor was identified in a man aged 18 to 30 with type 1 diabetes. Sequenced input: naive CD4+ T cells from blood. CDR3 amino acids: CASSPGVNTEAFF. The CDR3 nucleotides are TGTGCCAGCTCACCGGGGGTGAACACTGAAGCTTTCTTT.